This TCR beta chain was retrieved from a study of T-cell memory formation after mild COVID-19. Germline CDR1 and CDR2: SEHNR and FQNEAQ (reference sequence). The CDR3 sequence is 14 residues long. The V end was cut by 1 base, the J end by 5 bases, with 11 bases between. This clonotype was observed a few times. TCRdb reanalysed the 5' RACE reads using MiXCR and keeps one entry per CDR3 protein. The sample shows 530,000 or so distinct CDR3 sequences, approximately 15% of them seen only once. The chain has TRBV7-9 and TRBJ2-5; D gene uncertain. What was sequenced was PBMCs or a T cell subset sorted from them (not recorded which). This TCR was sampled from an adult woman who had mild COVID-19 (a few samples of this study predate the infection). Cell type and time point are not known. The CDR3 reads CASSLVIGSETQYF. As DNA, the CDR3 is TGTGCCAGCAGCTTAGTCATAGGGTCGGAGACCCAGTACTTC. Complete variable domain (other parts from reference TRBV7-9 and TRBJ2-5): DTGVSQNPRHKITKRGQNVTFRCDPISEHNRLYWYRQTLGQGPEFLTYFQNEAQLEKSRLLSDRFSAERPKGSFSTLEIQRTEQGDSAMYLCASSLVIGSETQYFGPGTRLLVL.